This entry describes one T cell receptor (beta chain). The antigen remains unidentified. Here the CDR3 omits its conserved ending phenylalanine or tryptophan, so a read error is the likely source. These data come from a study of Graves' ophthalmopathy and Graves' hyperthyroidism. Amplification of the TCR beta CDR3 regions used RNA transcripts (as template). Amplification began with first-round RT-PCR using HTBI primers, then second-round multiplex PCR was performed. TCRdb reprocessed the multiplex PCR reads via MiXCR and lists one record per CDR3 protein. The sample has about 590,000 distinct CDR3 sequences, approximately 37% seen once; the top ten hold around 4.6%. V was cut by 4 bases and J by 6 bases, with 16 bases left in between. The germline gives CDR1 LNHNV, CDR2 YYDKDF (reference sequence). CDR3 length: 15 amino acids. Study conclusions and caveats: Appearing in blood as well were most expanded thyroid clonotypes above 0.001 frequency.

The source is an adult man with Graves' hyperthyroidism. V and J are TRBV15 and TRBJ1-5, with D tentatively TRBD1 (6 bases). Sequenced material: peripheral blood or thyroid tissue (not recorded which). The CDR3, as DNA: TGTGCCACCAGCACCAGAGGGGGTAGAGGTCAGCCCCAGCATCTT. This sequence encodes CATSTRGGRGQPQHL.